This TCR beta chain was retrieved from a study of neurological immune-mediated disorders. This clonotype was observed at least ten times. Its antigen is not known. Described time point: longitudinal time-point 3. The CDR3 covers 13 residues. V lost 2 bases, J lost 5 bases, and 13 bases lay in between. CDR1 is DFQATT and CDR2 is SNEGSKA in the germline V gene (reference sequence). Study observations and caveats: Healthy controls had more TCR clonal expansion than multiple sclerosis, which showed the least, whereas HTLV-1-associated myelopathy showed the most. No CDR3 amino acid sequences recurred among expanded clones across subjects, suggesting private repertoires in all groups.

The cDNA was synthesized by means of template-switch 5'RACE, which was carried out with 10-nucleotide random UMIs. Each CDR3 protein gets one entry after TCRdb re-called the 5' RACE reads with MiXCR. The data show 85,000 to 110,000 distinct CDR3 sequences, roughly a tenth seen once. This sequence joins TRBV20-1 and TRBJ2-7, with unresolved D. The TCR was taken from a female donor with HTLV-1-associated myelopathy (HAM/TSP). Sequenced input: PBMCs. CDR3 bases: TGCAGTGCTAGAAGAACGGGCTCGGACGAGCAGTACTTC. Translating it yields CSARRTGSDEQYF.